The 5 T cell receptor beta chains below all came from one sample that was sequenced in a study of OX40 agonist ivuxolimab in advanced cancers. Libraries were made using the immunoSEQ multiplex PCR assay. Here the immuneACCESS table is served through TCRdb, limited to in-frame sequences with V and J called. Missing clones are a known gap in these copies; in checked studies unresolved V genes cover under half, and the rest lacks a known reason. In this sample the table shows about 77,000 clones, about 86% of which occur a single time. The top ten clones comprise approximately 0.8% of the sample. The specimen comprised CD4+ or CD8+ T cells sorted from blood, sampled in a trial of the OX40 agonist ivuxolimab. The receptors were sampled from an adult with an advanced solid tumor such as melanoma, head and neck, liver or kidney cancer.

The J gene is TRBJ1-2, the V gene TRBV7-2, with D tentatively TRBD1 (5 bases). The germline CDR1 and CDR2 sequences are SGHTA and FQGNSA. This CDR3 is 14 amino acids long. V was shortened by 4 bases and J by 4 bases, with 13 bases between the two germline ends. CDR3 residues: CASSSRDRSYGYTF. The CDR3 region has the DNA TGTGCCAGCAGCTCCCGGGACCGATCCTATGGCTACACCTTC.

The chain joins TRBV6-1 to TRBJ2-5; D call uncertain. The CDR3 spans 13 residues. V shed 1 base and J shed 5 bases, with 8 bases lying between them. Germline-derived CDR1 and CDR2 are MNHNS and SASEGT. The CDR3 loop is CASSEGDRETQYF. The DNA of the CDR3 is TGTGCCAGCAGTGAAGGAGATCGGGAGACCCAGTACTTC.

This clone showed up just a few times. The gene calls are TRBV29-1 and TRBJ2-6; D is undetermined. Germline-derived CDR1 and CDR2 are SQVTM and ANQGSEA. The CDR3 length is 15 residues. Trimming removed 6 bases from V and 0 bases from J, with 12 bases in between. The CDR3 DNA reads as TGCAGCGTCCTTGACGCCGCCTCTGGGGCCAACGTCCTGACTTTC. Its translation is CSVLDAASGANVLTF.

This chain uses TRBV4-1 with TRBJ1-2, with unresolved D. Germline V gene sequence: CDR1 MGHRA, CDR2 YSYEKL. Trimming shortened V by 0 bases and J by 5 bases, and 7 bases separated the two germline ends. The CDR3 runs to 13 residues. The CDR3 sequence is CASSQEGFYGYTF. CDR3 DNA: TGCGCCAGCAGCCAAGAAGGTTTTTATGGCTACACCTTC.

The V and J genes are TRBV28 and TRBJ2-7; 9 nucleotides match TRBD1. This CDR3 region has 16 residues. V was clipped by 2 bases and J by 6 bases; unmatched bases: 11. CDR1 MDHEN and CDR2 SYDVKM come from the germline V gene. For the CDR3, the DNA is TGTGCCAGCAGTTTACCCAGTTACAGGGGGCGCAGCGAGCAGTACTTC. Translating gives CASSLPSYRGRSEQYF.